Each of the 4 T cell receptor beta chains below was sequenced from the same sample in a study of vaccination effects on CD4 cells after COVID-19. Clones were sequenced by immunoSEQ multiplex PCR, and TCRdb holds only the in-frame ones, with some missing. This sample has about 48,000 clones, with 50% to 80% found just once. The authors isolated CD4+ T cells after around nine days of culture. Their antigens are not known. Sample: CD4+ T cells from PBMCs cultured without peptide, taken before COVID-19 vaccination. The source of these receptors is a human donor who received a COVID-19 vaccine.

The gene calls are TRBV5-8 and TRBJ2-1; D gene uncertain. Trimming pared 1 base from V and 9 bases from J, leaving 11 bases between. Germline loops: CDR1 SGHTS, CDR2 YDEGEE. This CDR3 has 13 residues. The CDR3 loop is CASSLPTVSEQFF. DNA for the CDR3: TGTGCCAGCAGCTTGCCCACGGTGAGTGAGCAGTTCTTC. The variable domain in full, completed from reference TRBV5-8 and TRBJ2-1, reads EAGVTQSPTHLIKTRGQQATLRCSPISGHTSVYWYQQALGLGLQFLLWYDEGEERNRGNFPPRFSGRQFPNYSSELNVNALELEDSALYLCASSLPTVSEQFFGPGTRLTVL.

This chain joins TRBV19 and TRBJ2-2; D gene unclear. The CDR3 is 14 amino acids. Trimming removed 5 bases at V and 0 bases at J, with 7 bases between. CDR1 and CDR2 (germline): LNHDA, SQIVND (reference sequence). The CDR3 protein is CASSPQTNTGELFF. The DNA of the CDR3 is TGTGCCAGTAGTCCTCAAACGAACACCGGGGAGCTGTTTTTT.

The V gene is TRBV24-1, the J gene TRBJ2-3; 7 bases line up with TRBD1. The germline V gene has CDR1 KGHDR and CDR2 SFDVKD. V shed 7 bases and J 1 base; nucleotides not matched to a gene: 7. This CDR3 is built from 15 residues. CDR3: CATRGQTTGTDTQYF. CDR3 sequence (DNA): TGTGCCACCAGGGGACAGACGACCGGCACAGATACGCAGTATTTT.

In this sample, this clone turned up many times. CDR3 DNA: TGTGCCAGCAGCTCTGAGTATAAGGGAGGTTCACCCCTCCACTTT. Its protein product is CASSSEYKGGSPLHF. The J gene is TRBJ1-6, the V gene TRBV7-2; no clear D. Germline-derived CDR1 and CDR2 are SGHTA and FQGNSA. The CDR3 spans 15 residues. Trimming removed 4 bases from V and 9 bases from J, with 16 bases in between. The full variable domain, with the rest looked up from reference TRBV7-2 and TRBJ1-6, is GAGVSQSPSNKVTEKGKDVELRCDPISGHTALYWYRQSLGQGLEFLIYFQGNSAPDKSGLPSDRFSAERTGGSVSTLTIQRTQQEDSAVYLCASSSEYKGGSPLHFGNGTRLTVT.